This T cell receptor (beta chain) was captured by sequencing in a study of T cell clonality in common variable immunodeficiency. Study-wide points: Reportedly, TCR beta sequences from common variable immunodeficiency showed fewer deletions and N-nucleotide insertions.

This clone has ten or more counts. Antigen specificity is unknown. The sequence runs out 3 residues before the end of the CDR3; the remainder is reconstructed from the germline J gene. Blood samples were heparinized, about 4.5 to 9 ml per donor. The CDR3 consists of 13 residues. From germline, CDR1 is DFQATT and CDR2 SNEGSKA (reference sequence). Trimming cost V 6 bases and J 0 bases, with 12 bases left between them. Some clones are missing from TCRdb's copy, which holds only in-frame ones; the method was immunoSEQ multiplex PCR. The data show tens of thousands of clones, none appearing only once, with approximately 1.7% held by the ten largest.

The chain has TRBV20-1 and TRBJ2-7; tentatively, D is TRBD2 (5 bases). The receptor's source is a person aged 18 to 70 in good health. The sample consisted of peripheral blood mononuclear cells. CDR3 DNA (partial): TGCAGTGCCCCGGGGAAAGGCTCCTACGAG. Translating it yields CSAPGKGSYE. The whole CDR3 is CSAPGKGSYEQYF.